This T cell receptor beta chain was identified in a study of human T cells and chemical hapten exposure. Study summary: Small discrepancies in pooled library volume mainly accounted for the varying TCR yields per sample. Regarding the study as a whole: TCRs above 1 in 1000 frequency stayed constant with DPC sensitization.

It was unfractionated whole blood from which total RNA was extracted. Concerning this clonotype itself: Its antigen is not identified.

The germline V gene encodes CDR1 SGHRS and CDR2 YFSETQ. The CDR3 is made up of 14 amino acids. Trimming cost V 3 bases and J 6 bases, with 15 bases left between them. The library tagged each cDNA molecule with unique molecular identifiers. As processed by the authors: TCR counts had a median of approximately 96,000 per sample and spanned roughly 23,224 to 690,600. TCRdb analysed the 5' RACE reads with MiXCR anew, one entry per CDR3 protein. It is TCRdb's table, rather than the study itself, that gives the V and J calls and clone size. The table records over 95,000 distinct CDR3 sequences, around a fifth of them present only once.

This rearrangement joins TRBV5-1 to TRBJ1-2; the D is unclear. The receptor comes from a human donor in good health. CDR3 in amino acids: CASSYAGRDHGYTF. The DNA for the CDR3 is TGCGCCAGCAGCTACGCCGGGCGTGACCATGGCTACACCTTC.